The following is a T cell receptor (beta chain) sequence with its context. Its antigen is currently unknown. Following a re-call of the 5' RACE reads, TCRdb has one entry per CDR3 protein and lacks DNA. The sample data list some 130,000 distinct CDR3 sequences. This sample was included in a study of monozygotic twins with inflammatory bowel disease. Points from the study as a whole: Backing was not found for a single strong signal or clonotype associated with IBD. It was observed that concordant and discordant twins did not differ in repertoire similarity, possibly given limited power.

Blood was drawn once per donor, and each sample measured about 2.3 ml. The material sequenced was blood. The clonotype originates from a human donor with ulcerative colitis or Crohn's disease, or a healthy co-twin of an affected twin (not recorded which).

CDR3 sequence: CASSRGTDIEKLFF. This chain joins TRBV6-2 or TRBV6-3 and TRBJ1-4; TCRdb's assignment of TRBD1 cannot be checked, as there is no DNA. The CDR3 has 14 amino acids. CDR1 is MNHEY, CDR2 SVGEGT, per germline.